The clone carrying this T cell receptor (beta chain) has a handful of counts. TCRdb itself ran the 5' RACE reads through MiXCR, one entry per CDR3 protein. The sample records 200,000 to 300,000 distinct CDR3 sequences, 16% being singletons. Germline CDR1 and CDR2: SGHRS and YFSETQ. The CDR3 consists of 18 residues. Trimming cost V 1 base and J 0 bases; bases outside gene matches: 7. This entry is derived from a study of T-cell memory formation after mild COVID-19. Sequencing was done on a sample of PBMCs or a T cell subset sorted from them (not recorded which). This TCR was sampled from a man aged 18 to 29 who had mild COVID-19 (a few samples of this study predate the infection). Cell type and time point are not known. The chain couples TRBV5-1 to TRBJ2-1, with 10 bases aligning to TRBD2. CDR3 coding DNA: TGCGCCAGCAGCTTGTATAGCGGGGGGTCGAGCTCCTACAATGAGCAGTTCTTC. Translation: CASSLYSGGSSSYNEQFF.